This is a list of T cell receptor beta chains from one sample in a study of blood T cell repertoires in COVID-19. Only in-frame clones appear in the TCRdb table, and some are missing; sequencing was by immunoSEQ multiplex PCR. The repertoire consists of about 40,000 clones, with 70% to 90% occurring once and the leading ten covering approximately 20%. Sequenced input: peripheral blood. Receptors originate from a man aged 50 to 60 in a cohort sampled during active COVID-19. CDR3s include the opening cysteine and the closing phenylalanine or tryptophan.

v_call: TRBV5-6; cdr3_aa: CASSSPAQAYGYTF
v_call: TRBV27; cdr3_aa: CASSFIGQGRNVEQYF
v_call: TRBV2; cdr3_aa: CASSETVPGVSGNTIYF
v_call: TRBV5-1; cdr3_aa: CASTLQGMNTGELFF
v_call: TRBV13; cdr3_aa: CASSLWHGTSGTDTQYF
v_call: TRBV5-1; cdr3_aa: CASSWGQGMNTEAFF
v_call: TRBV2; cdr3_aa: CASQRREYSPNEQFF
v_call: TRBV30; cdr3_aa: CAWSQGANTGELFF
v_call: TRBV6-1; cdr3_aa: CASSEKRERNEQFF
v_call: TRBV5-8; cdr3_aa: CASSVQGTQYF
v_call: TRBV5-1; cdr3_aa: CASSGSGRRVAFF
v_call: TRBV21-1; cdr3_aa: CASSPRAGTGNNEQFF
v_call: TRBV12-3/TRBV12-4; cdr3_aa: CASSLPGINEQFF
v_call: TRBV5-1; cdr3_aa: CASSPRDRSSGANVLTF
v_call: TRBV3-1/TRBV3-2; cdr3_aa: CASSQRVGGGPETQYF
v_call: TRBV23-1; cdr3_aa: CASSQLRTGCVNTEAFF
v_call: TRBV4-3; cdr3_aa: CASSAGGTEAFF
v_call: TRBV29-1; cdr3_aa: CSVEDREGTEAFF
v_call: TRBV6-5; cdr3_aa: CASSYGQRGTEAFF
v_call: TRBV19; cdr3_aa: CASRAGHHSNQPQHF
v_call: TRBV5-1; cdr3_aa: CASSTGTSGTYEQYF
v_call: TRBV7-9; cdr3_aa: CASSIDSLYGYTF
v_call: TRBV29-1; cdr3_aa: CSVVRGNEQFF
v_call: TRBV29-1; cdr3_aa: CSVDGTSDEQFF
v_call: TRBV12-3/TRBV12-4; cdr3_aa: CASSLSGPYEQYF
v_call: TRBV7-8; cdr3_aa: CASRRQGMEPQHF
v_call: TRBV4-2; cdr3_aa: CASSQAGTSGHEQFF
v_call: TRBV11-2; cdr3_aa: CASSLEFSGTSEETQYF
v_call: TRBV5-4; cdr3_aa: CASTPTGTGGSYEQYF
v_call: TRBV11-3; cdr3_aa: CASSLDPWQGKNTEAFF
v_call: TRBV11-1; cdr3_aa: CASSVRTGGTEAFF
v_call: TRBV6-2/TRBV6-3; cdr3_aa: CASSPSRRVAKNIQYF
v_call: TRBV24-1; cdr3_aa: CATSDLGGTEAFF
v_call: TRBV6-5; cdr3_aa: CASSLKNLESYEQYF
v_call: TRBV2; cdr3_aa: CASRGTGGAYEQYF
v_call: TRBV4-1; cdr3_aa: CASSQGQATNYGYTF
v_call: TRBV28; cdr3_aa: CASSPSTGKYGYTF
v_call: TRBV7-9; cdr3_aa: CASSLTLGPSRQGYTF
v_call: TRBV9; cdr3_aa: CASSVVGLAGMGDTQYF
v_call: TRBV7-2; cdr3_aa: CASSLVYTRSGNTIYF
v_call: TRBV5-6; cdr3_aa: CASSLGLERETQYF
v_call: TRBV5-1; cdr3_aa: CASSLDRNYNEQFF
v_call: TRBV19; cdr3_aa: CASSIPTGGRYGYTF
v_call: TRBV11-3; cdr3_aa: CASSNRTSGGDYTQYF
v_call: TRBV7-9; cdr3_aa: CASSLYGGSTDTQYF